The 14 T cell receptor beta chains below come from one sample, sequenced in a study of cytotoxic CD8 clonotypes in ibrutinib-treated CLL. Produced via immunoSEQ multiplex PCR; TCRdb's table is partial and in-frame only. This table has 150,000 or so clones, over 75% appearing once. Sequenced here: PBMCs, sampled after 24 months of ibrutinib treatment. Receptors were obtained from a human donor with chronic lymphocytic leukemia.

This clone came up a few times. The V gene is TRBV11-2, the J gene TRBJ2-3; D gene unclear. V was trimmed by 2 bases and J by 9 bases, leaving 18 bases between them. Germline CDR1 SGHAT, CDR2 FQNNGV. The CDR3 consists of 15 residues. CDR3 nucleotide sequence: TGTGCCAGCAGCTTATTAACGGGCAGGTCGAACACGCAGTATTTT. Protein sequence: CASSLLTGRSNTQYF.

This chain connects TRBV9 to TRBJ2-7; 7 bases line up with TRBD1. Germline V gene lookup returns CDR1 SGDLS and CDR2 YYNGEE. After removal of 2 bases from V and 4 bases from J, the junction contained 6 bases not matched to a gene. The length of the CDR3 is 14 residues. The CDR3 spells CASSVGTAWYEQYF. DNA of the CDR3: TGTGCCAGCAGCGTCGGGACAGCTTGGTACGAGCAGTACTTC.

The V and J genes are TRBV4-3 and TRBJ2-1; no clear D gene. V shed 3 bases and J shed 4 bases, with 16 bases lying between them. Germline lookup yields CDR1 LGHNA and CDR2 YSLEER. This CDR3 is 16 amino acids long. In DNA form, the CDR3 reads TGCGCCAGCAGCCACAAAGGTGGCGGACGATACAATGAGCAGTTCTTC. The encoded protein is CASSHKGGGRYNEQFF.

The DNA of the CDR3 is TGTGCCAGCAGCCCCATGAGGCCGAACTCTGGGGCCAACGTCCTGACTTTC. It yields the protein CASSPMRPNSGANVLTF. The chain carries TRBV27 and TRBJ2-6, with unresolved D. The CDR3 runs 17 residues. V shed 6 bases and J shed 0 bases, with 15 bases lying between them. Germline loops: CDR1 MNHEY, CDR2 SMNVEV (reference sequence).

A remark on this clone: This CDR3 is also generated by other DNA sequences in the sample. The genes are TRBV25-1 and TRBJ1-5, with no clear D. Germline-derived CDR1 and CDR2 are MGHDK and SYGVNS. The CDR3 loop spans 12 amino acids. Trimming removed 6 bases from V and 4 bases from J, with 7 bases in between. As DNA, the CDR3 is TGTGCCAGCAGCGAAGAGAATCAGCCCCAGCATTTT. Protein sequence: CASSEENQPQHF.

The V and J genes are TRBV14 and TRBJ2-7; 8 bases match TRBD1. Germline V gene lookup returns CDR1 SGHDN and CDR2 FVKESK. This CDR3 is built from 15 residues. The trim removed 0 bases at V and 10 bases at J, leaving 11 bases unmatched. CDR3 loop: CASSQDGTGSSKQYF. CDR3 bases: TGTGCCAGCAGCCAAGATGGGACAGGATCAAGTAAACAGTACTTC.

The chain carries TRBV30 and TRBJ2-1, with 11 bases identical to TRBD1. The CDR3 sequence is 13 residues long. Germline-derived CDR1 and CDR2 are GTSNPN and SVGIG (reference sequence). Trimming took 7 bases from V and 8 from J; bases not matched to a gene: 7. CDR3 in DNA: TGTGCCTTCGCGGGACAGGGGGGCTATGAGCAGTTCTTC. Protein product: CAFAGQGGYEQFF.

J is TRBJ1-3 and V is TRBV6-1; D unclear. CDR3 length equals 18 residues. CDR1 and CDR2 from the germline V gene are MNHNS and SASEGT. The germline V and J ends were trimmed by 3 bases and 4 bases, with 22 bases remaining between them. The CDR3, as DNA: TGTGCCAGCAGTGACCGGGTCTTGTTGACCGCACTGGGAAACACCATATATTTT. It codes for CASSDRVLLTALGNTIYF.

The chain recombines TRBV11-2 with TRBJ2-7; D is unresolved. V lost 1 base to trimming and J lost 7 bases, with 11 bases between them. The CDR3 extends over 13 amino acids. The germline V gene encodes CDR1 SGHAT and CDR2 FQNNGV. CDR3 protein: CASSLALSAEQYF. CDR3 DNA sequence: TGTGCCAGCAGCTTAGCCCTCTCCGCAGAGCAGTACTTC.

The chain recombines TRBV19 with TRBJ1-4; 7 nucleotides align to TRBD1. V lost 10 bases to trimming and J lost 6 bases; unmatched junction nucleotides: 8. Germline lookup yields CDR1 LNHDA and CDR2 SQIVND (reference sequence). The CDR3 loop spans 13 amino acids. The CDR3 is CATQGGGDEKLFF. CDR3 nucleotides: TGTGCCACCCAGGGAGGGGGCGATGAAAAACTGTTTTTT. Full variable domain (missing parts from reference TRBV19 and TRBJ1-4): DGGITQSPKYLFRKEGQNVTLSCEQNLNHDAMYWYRQDPGQGLRLIYYSQIVNDFQKGDIAEGYSVSREKKESFPLTVTSAQKNPTAFYLCATQGGGDEKLFFGSGTQLSVL.

The V gene is TRBV5-4, the J gene TRBJ1-1, with 9 nucleotides matching TRBD1. J was trimmed by 1 base and V by 5 bases; bases with no gene match: 9. The germline V gene has CDR1 SGHNT and CDR2 YYREEE (reference sequence). The CDR3 is 16 residues long. The CDR3 protein is CASRRDRGGANTEAFF. The CDR3 DNA reads TGTGCCAGCAGGCGAGACAGGGGGGGAGCGAACACTGAAGCTTTCTTT. The entire variable domain, with the rest obtained from reference TRBV5-4 and TRBJ1-1, is as follows: ETGVTQSPTHLIKTRGQQVTLRCSSQSGHNTVSWYQQALGQGPQFIFQYYREEENGRGNFPPRFSGLQFPNYSSELNVNALELDDSALYLCASRRDRGGANTEAFFGQGTRLTVV.

The rearrangement uses TRBV7-2 and TRBJ1-4, with D tentatively TRBD1 (6 bases). The CDR3 consists of 16 residues. The V gene lost 4 bases and the J gene lost 0 bases, with 12 bases spanning the gap. In germline, CDR1 is SGHTA, CDR2 FQGNSA. The CDR3 DNA is TGTGCCAGCAGCTCCAGGGGCCGGGCAACTAATGAAAAACTGTTTTTT. Its protein is CASSSRGRATNEKLFF. The variable domain in full, with the rest retrieved from reference TRBV7-2 and TRBJ1-4, is GAGVSQSPSNKVTEKGKDVELRCDPISGHTALYWYRQSLGQGLEFLIYFQGNSAPDKSGLPSDRFSAERTGGSVSTLTIQRTQQEDSAVYLCASSSRGRATNEKLFFGSGTQLSVL.

The chain links TRBV11-1 to TRBJ2-7, with 10 bases lining up with TRBD1. V gave up 5 bases and J gave up 4 bases; unmatched junction bases: 11. The germline CDR1 and CDR2 sequences are SGHAT and FQDESV (reference sequence). The length of the CDR3 is 16 residues. This chain's CDR3 is CASSRTTGGASYEQYF. The CDR3 region has the DNA TGTGCCAGCAGCCGGACGACAGGGGGCGCTTCGTACGAGCAGTACTTC.

This rearrangement joins TRBV21-1 to TRBJ1-1; the DNA was not used to check the table's D call, TRBD1. TRBV21-1 is deemed a pseudogene. The CDR3 is 13 amino acids. Here the CDR3 DNA reads TGTGCCAGCACCGGGACAGGGGGCTGGCGGGCTTTCTTT. Its protein is CASTGTGGWRAFF.